These 25 T cell receptor beta chains were all obtained from the same sample, sequenced in a study of CD8 T cells in Susac syndrome. Random-hexamer reverse transcription was applied to about 0.5 to 1 ug RNA. Each CDR3 protein is one row after TCRdb ran MiXCR on the immunoSEQ multiplex PCR reads. This sample has 200,000 or so distinct CDR3 sequences, with roughly 95% found just once. Material: CD4+ T cells from PBMCs. These receptors all stem from a human donor with Susac syndrome.

This sequence joins TRBV20-1 and TRBJ1-5; D may be TRBD1 (6 bases). CDR3 length equals 13 residues. CDR1 DFQATT and CDR2 SNEGSKA come from the germline V gene (reference sequence). With 3 bases removed from V and 6 bases from J, the gap between germline ends came to 12 bases. The CDR3 bases are TGCAGTGCTAGTTTGGGGGGCACTCAGCCCCAGCATTTT. It is translated as CSASLGGTQPQHF.

The chain employs TRBV10-3 and TRBJ2-5; the D is unclear. Trimming removed 0 bases at V and 5 bases at J, with 4 bases between. The CDR3 extends over 12 amino acids. Germline values: CDR1 ENHRY, CDR2 SYGVKD. The chain's CDR3 is CAISESSETQYF. CDR3 nucleotides: TGTGCCATCAGTGAGTCGTCGGAGACCCAGTACTTC.

The count of this clonotype is one. The chain has TRBV20-1 and TRBJ2-5; D is tentatively TRBD1 or TRBD2 (5 bases each). Trimming stripped 5 bases from V and 8 bases from J, with 18 bases between. The germline CDR1 and CDR2 sequences are DFQATT and SNEGSKA (reference sequence). This CDR3 comprises 13 residues. The CDR3 loop reads CSAPPGALDTQYF. In DNA form, the CDR3 reads TGCAGTGCTCCTCCCGGGGCCTTAGACACCCAGTACTTC.

V gene TRBV15 combines with J gene TRBJ2-7, with D perhaps matching TRBD1 or TRBD2 (5 bases each). Germline V gene data show CDR1 as LNHNV and CDR2 as YYDKDF (reference sequence). This CDR3 has 14 amino acids. Trimming removed 8 bases from V and 3 bases from J, with 17 bases in between. For the CDR3, the DNA is TGTGCCACCGCGAGGGGCCTTAAGATCTACGAGCAGTACTTC. Residues: CATARGLKIYEQYF.

The J gene is TRBJ2-7, the V gene TRBV5-1, with TRBD1 as a possible D gene (5 bases). Looked up from germline, CDR1 is SGHRS and CDR2 is YFSETQ. This CDR3 has 14 amino acids. Trimming took off 4 bases at V and 0 bases at J, with 11 bases between the two ends. The CDR3 sequence: CASSATGFSYEQYF. The CDR3 region has the DNA TGCGCCAGCAGCGCAACAGGATTCTCCTACGAGCAGTACTTC.

The rearrangement joins TRBV29-1 to TRBJ1-2; D possibly corresponds to TRBD1 (6 bases). The V and J ends lost 3 bases and 8 bases respectively, with 10 bases between them. Germline assignment: CDR1 SQVTM and CDR2 ANQGSEA. CDR3 length: 11 residues. The CDR3 nucleotides are TGCAGCGTTGACGCTGGGGGCGGCTACACCTTC. This encodes CSVDAGGGYTF.

V is TRBV9 and J is TRBJ1-4, with 7 bases matching TRBD1. Germline V gene data show CDR1 as SGDLS and CDR2 as YYNGEE. V shed 0 bases, J shed 0 bases, and the junction held 11 bases outside the gene matches. The CDR3 length is 19 residues. The CDR3: CASSVAGFRQGATNEKLFF. CDR3 coding DNA: TGTGCCAGCAGCGTAGCTGGGTTCCGACAGGGAGCAACTAATGAAAAACTGTTTTTT.

The J gene is TRBJ2-7, the V gene TRBV4-2; D may be TRBD2 (5 bases). Germline V lookup: CDR1 LGHNA, CDR2 YNFKEQ. V lost 0 bases and J lost 5, with 14 bases in between. This CDR3 has 15 residues. The CDR3 reads CASSQDGLLRNEQYF. CDR3 DNA sequence: TGTGCCAGCAGCCAAGACGGACTCCTAAGGAACGAGCAGTACTTC.

The chain couples TRBV6-5 to TRBJ2-2; 12 positions agree with TRBD2. This CDR3 is built from 16 residues. CDR1 is MNHEY, CDR2 SVGAGI, per germline. V was clipped by 1 base and J by 6 bases; unmatched bases: 3. CDR3 DNA sequence: TGTGCCAGCAGTTACTTACGGACTAGCGGGGCCGGGGAGCTGTTTTTT. Encoded protein: CASSYLRTSGAGELFF.

A single count supports this clonotype. V is TRBV5-1 and J is TRBJ2-3; no clear D. This CDR3 spans 14 amino acids. Trimming stripped 0 bases from V and 2 bases from J, with 7 bases between. The V gene's germline CDR1 is SGHRS and CDR2 YFSETQ. In DNA, the CDR3 is TGCGCCAGCAGCTTGGACTACCACACAGATACGCAGTATTTT. It encodes CASSLDYHTDTQYF.

The table lists this clonotype with a count of one. This chain links TRBV20-1 with TRBJ2-1; TRBD2 matches 9 bases. Germline trimming cut 2 bases from V and 4 bases from J; bases unmatched to any gene: 6. CDR3 size: 15 residues. Germline V gene lookup returns CDR1 DFQATT and CDR2 SNEGSKA (reference sequence). CDR3 in amino acids: CSARPIAGAYNEQFF. CDR3 coding DNA: TGCAGTGCTAGACCTATAGCGGGGGCGTACAATGAGCAGTTCTTC.

CDR3 loop: CASSPHRGQNTGELFF. CDR3 DNA: TGTGCCAGCAGCCCCCACAGGGGCCAGAACACCGGGGAGCTGTTTTTT. This rearrangement joins TRBV7-2 to TRBJ2-2, with 7 bases aligning to TRBD1. The CDR3 sequence is 16 residues long. Germline CDR1 SGHTA, CDR2 FQGNSA. V was clipped by 5 bases and J by 1 base; unmatched bases: 7. The full variable domain, rest sourced from reference TRBV7-2 and TRBJ2-2, is GAGVSQSPSNKVTEKGKDVELRCDPISGHTALYWYRQSLGQGLEFLIYFQGNSAPDKSGLPSDRFSAERTGGSVSTLTIQRTQQEDSAVYLCASSPHRGQNTGELFFGEGSRLTVL.

The rearrangement joins TRBV20-1 to TRBJ1-4; D possibly corresponds to TRBD1 (5 bases). Trimming pared 6 bases from V and 6 bases from J, leaving 14 bases between. CDR1 is DFQATT and CDR2 is SNEGSKA in the germline V gene (reference sequence). The CDR3 is made up of 13 amino acids. DNA for the CDR3: TGCAGTGCCCCCGGGACCGTGGATGAAAAACTGTTTTTT. Translated, it gives CSAPGTVDEKLFF.

CDR3 in amino acids: CASSLSVRNTEAFF. The CDR3 DNA reads as TGTGCCAGCAGTTTATCGGTGAGGAACACTGAAGCTTTCTTT. The chain employs TRBV28 and TRBJ1-1, with no clear D. The CDR3 is made up of 14 amino acids. Trimming shortened V by 1 base and J by 1 base, and 7 bases separated the two germline ends. Looked up from germline, CDR1 is MDHEN and CDR2 is SYDVKM.

The chain uses TRBV20-1 and TRBJ2-3, with D possibly matching TRBD1 (5 bases). V lost 3 bases and J 2 bases, leaving 18 bases between the germline ends. CDR1 and CDR2 from the germline V gene are DFQATT and SNEGSKA (reference sequence). CDR3 size: 16 residues. CDR3 bases: TGCAGTGCTAGTGGGGCAGGTAGTGGGTCCACAGATACGCAGTATTTT. Amino acid sequence: CSASGAGSGSTDTQYF.

The J gene is TRBJ2-1, the V gene TRBV25-1, with D hard to call. The ends were cut back, 4 bases at V and 4 bases at J, with 8 bases in the middle. The CDR3 spans 13 residues. Per germline, CDR1 MGHDK and CDR2 SYGVNS. The DNA of the CDR3 is TGTGCCAGCAGTGGCCCCGGGTACAATGAGCAGTTCTTC. It yields the protein CASSGPGYNEQFF.

J is TRBJ2-6 and V is TRBV6-5; D remains unclear. Germline V gene data show CDR1 as MNHEY and CDR2 as SVGAGI. The CDR3 is 15 residues long. Trimming left V 2 bases short and J 0 bases short, with 5 bases between. DNA of the CDR3: TGTGCCAGCAGTTACCGACGCTCTGGGGCCAACGTCCTGACTTTC. Translating gives CASSYRRSGANVLTF.

V and J are TRBV20-1 and TRBJ2-3; 8 nucleotides align to TRBD1. V dropped 6 bases and J dropped 4; count of bases not matched to a gene: 6. CDR1 is DFQATT, CDR2 SNEGSKA, per germline (reference sequence). The CDR3 contains 13 residues. CDR3 in DNA: TGCAGTGCCAGGGGGCAAGTCTCAGATACGCAGTATTTT. This sequence encodes CSARGQVSDTQYF.

The chain is built from TRBV24-1 and TRBJ1-1, with D tentatively TRBD1 (6 bases). V gave up 5 bases and J gave up 5 bases, with 14 bases separating them. Germline lookup yields CDR1 KGHDR and CDR2 SFDVKD. This CDR3 region has 14 residues. In nucleotides, the CDR3 is TGTGCCACCAGTGTTACCAGGGGAAGGACTGAAGCTTTCTTT. Amino acids: CATSVTRGRTEAFF.

Concerning this clonotype: A junction boundary mismatches the germline segment, possibly from a read error. CDR3 coding DNA: TGCAGCGTTGAAAGGCAGGGAGCCTTT. Translation: CSVERQGAF. The rearrangement links TRBV29-1 to TRBJ1-1; D is possibly TRBD1 (5 bases). The CDR3 runs to 9 residues. Germline CDR1 reads SQVTM; CDR2 reads ANQGSEA.

This clonotype was seen just once. The chain combines TRBV19 with TRBJ2-1; D is uncertain. The CDR3 totals 14 residues. Between the trimmed V and J ends, which lost 5 bases and 5 bases, there was a span of 13 bases. Germline CDR1 and CDR2: LNHDA and SQIVND (reference sequence). The CDR3, as DNA: TGTGCCAGTAGTGTAGCCAGCACGGACAATGAGCAGTTCTTC. It translates to CASSVASTDNEQFF. Drawing the rest from reference TRBV19 and TRBJ2-1, the complete variable domain is DGGITQSPKYLFRKEGQNVTLSCEQNLNHDAMYWYRQDPGQGLRLIYYSQIVNDFQKGDIAEGYSVSREKKESFPLTVTSAQKNPTAFYLCASSVASTDNEQFFGPGTRLTVL.

The CDR3 protein is CSVRVTGSVGEQYF. The CDR3 DNA reads TGCAGCGTTAGAGTTACCGGGTCTGTCGGCGAGCAGTACTTC. The chain joins TRBV29-1 to TRBJ2-7, with D unclear. The ends were cut back, 5 bases at V and 6 bases at J, with 20 bases in the middle. The CDR3 has 14 residues. Germline assignment: CDR1 SQVTM and CDR2 ANQGSEA.

This chain uses TRBV29-1 with TRBJ1-2; 7 bases agree with TRBD1. This CDR3 region has 13 residues. Looked up from germline, CDR1 is SQVTM and CDR2 is ANQGSEA. Losses at the gene ends were 6 bases for V and 2 bases for J; bases not matched to a gene: 6. CDR3 region: CSVATQGNYGYTF. CDR3 bases: TGCAGCGTAGCAACACAGGGGAACTATGGCTACACCTTC.

The gene calls are TRBV30 and TRBJ2-7; D is unresolved. Germline assignment: CDR1 GTSNPN and CDR2 SVGIG (reference sequence). Trimming shortened V by 1 base and J by 3 bases, and 13 bases separated the two germline ends. The CDR3 loop spans 14 amino acids. For the CDR3, the DNA is TGTGCCTGGAGTGGGGCACAGACTCTCTACGAGCAGTACTTC. Its protein is CAWSGAQTLYEQYF.

The sample holds one count of this clonotype. The rearrangement joins TRBV20-1 to TRBJ1-1, with a weak D call TRBD1 (6 bases). The germline V gene encodes CDR1 DFQATT and CDR2 SNEGSKA (reference sequence). CDR3 length equals 9 residues. V was clipped by 5 bases and J by 11 bases, with 9 bases between them. The CDR3 DNA reads TGCAGTGCTGGGACACGGGCTTTCTTT. This translates into CSAGTRAFF.